The source of this T cell receptor beta chain is a study of PD-1 blockade in mismatch repair-deficient tumors. Broader study findings: After pembrolizumab, tumor-resident clones rose rapidly, then generally contracted before radiologic responses.

The CDR3 consists of 13 residues. V dropped 3 bases and J dropped 7 bases, with 9 bases sitting between them. Germline assignment: CDR1 ENHRY and CDR2 SYGVKD. TCRs were sequenced from a few patients responding to pembrolizumab. Produced via immunoSEQ multiplex PCR; TCRdb's table is partial and in-frame only. The sample records fewer than 50,000 clones, 75% to 85% being singletons. This clone was detected only once. No antigen is known for it. This chain links TRBV10-3 with TRBJ1-4, with a possible D match to TRBD1 (5 bases). The sequenced sample was peripheral blood, obtained 4 weeks after starting pembrolizumab. This clonotype was obtained from an adult with mismatch repair-deficient cancer. In DNA, the CDR3 is TGTGCCATCAGTGAACAGGCCCTTGAAAAACTGTTTTTT. Translating it yields CAISEQALEKLFF.